Shown below are 24 T cell receptor beta chains from a single sample sequenced in a study of blood T cells in healthy people across ages. The second PCR ran about 6 to 12 cycles with a sample-barcoded 5' primer and J-beta primers. TCRdb recomputed calls from the 5' RACE reads with MiXCR, one row per CDR3 protein. The top ten clones hold 3% of a sample with around 800,000 distinct CDR3 sequences, approximately 24% of them seen once. This same sample was also part of a study on T cells of mothers and their children.

The sample comprised blood. Every receptor here comes from a boy between 10 and 17 years old in good health.

This clonotype has a handful of counts. The gene calls are TRBV30 and TRBJ1-2, with no clear D. The CDR3 spans 12 residues. V was trimmed by 2 bases and J by 7 bases, leaving 11 bases between them. The V gene's germline CDR1 is GTSNPN and CDR2 SVGIG (reference sequence). The CDR3 nucleotides are TGTGCCTGGAGTCCCTCTCCGGCTGGCTACACCTTC. Residues: CAWSPSPAGYTF.

V usage is TRBV28 and J usage is TRBJ2-3; D ambiguous. The CDR3 is 13 residues long. In germline, CDR1 is MDHEN, CDR2 SYDVKM. With 5 bases removed from V and 4 bases from J, the gap between germline ends came to 10 bases. The CDR3 reads CASSPRFSDTQYF. The CDR3 DNA is TGTGCCAGCAGTCCCCGGTTTTCAGATACGCAGTATTTT.

This chain links TRBV4-1 with TRBJ2-5, with D perhaps TRBD1 (6 bases). The CDR3 is made up of 15 amino acids. Germline V gene lookup returns CDR1 MGHRA and CDR2 YSYEKL. V lost 3 bases and J 2 bases, leaving 13 bases between the germline ends. The CDR3: CASSHITGLQETQYF. CDR3 coding DNA: TGCGCCAGCAGCCACATCACAGGGTTACAAGAGACCCAGTACTTC.

The chain links TRBV5-1 to TRBJ2-7, with a weak D call TRBD2 (6 bases). The V and J ends lost 1 base and 0 bases respectively, with 11 bases between them. This CDR3 is 15 amino acids long. Germline-derived CDR1 and CDR2 are SGHRS and YFSETQ. This CDR3 is CASSLSSGSSYEQYF. In DNA form, the CDR3 reads TGCGCCAGCAGCTTGAGTAGCGGTAGCTCCTACGAGCAGTACTTC.

This clonotype was seen only a few times. This chain joins TRBV9 and TRBJ2-5; D possibly corresponds to TRBD1 (6 bases). With the DNA end fitting TRBJ2-1 better, the J assignment may be wrong. The CDR3 is 14 amino acids. The germline CDR1 and CDR2 sequences are SGDLS and YYNGEE. The CDR3 spells CASSVLDRLNEQFF. CDR3 in DNA: TGTGCCAGCAGCGTACTGGACAGACTCAATGAGCAGTTCTTC.

This chain uses TRBV3-1 with TRBJ2-1, with 7 nucleotides matching TRBD1. Looked up from germline, CDR1 is LGHDT and CDR2 is YNNKEL (reference sequence). This CDR3 spans 15 amino acids. With 0 bases clipped from V and 3 bases from J, the junction kept 2 bases outside the gene matches. The CDR3: CASSQEGQIYNEQFF. The CDR3 DNA is TGTGCCAGCAGCCAAGAGGGACAGATCTACAATGAGCAGTTCTTC.

This clonotype has more than one count but fewer than ten. The V call is TRBV7-2, the J call TRBJ1-2; 7 bases are shared with TRBD1. V gave up 1 base and J gave up 4 bases; unmatched junction bases: 6. CDR3 length equals 15 residues. Germline-derived CDR1 and CDR2 are SGHTA and FQGNSA. In DNA, the CDR3 is TGTGCCAGCAGCTTAGTGCCGGGACAGACCTATGGCTACACCTTC. Translation gives CASSLVPGQTYGYTF.

This clonotype was counted a few times. The chain couples TRBV4-1 to TRBJ2-5; TRBD1 might be the D (5 bases). The germline V and J ends were trimmed by 5 bases and 5 bases, with 12 bases remaining between them. CDR1 and CDR2 from the germline V gene are MGHRA and YSYEKL. CDR3 length: 13 residues. The CDR3 spells CASSKGLVETQYF. The CDR3 nucleotides read TGCGCCAGCAGCAAGGGGCTAGTGGAGACCCAGTACTTC.

The chain combines TRBV6-5 with TRBJ2-3, with D uncertain. Per germline, CDR1 MNHEY and CDR2 SVGAGI. Deletions cut 2 bases from V and 0 bases from J, with 6 bases between. This CDR3 spans 14 amino acids. The CDR3 sequence is CASSYISSTDTQYF. In DNA, the CDR3 is TGTGCCAGCAGTTACATCTCTAGCACAGATACGCAGTATTTT.

This chain connects TRBV5-1 to TRBJ1-1, with D possibly being TRBD1 (6 bases). Germline CDR1 SGHRS, CDR2 YFSETQ. This CDR3 has 14 residues. V was clipped by 4 bases and J by 4 bases, with 14 bases between them. The CDR3 region has the DNA TGCGCCAGCAGCCCAGGGGTACCCTCCACTGAAGCTTTCTTT. Its translation: CASSPGVPSTEAFF.

The CDR3 loop is CSVGGEPYEQYF. For the CDR3, the DNA is TGCAGTGTCGGGGGGGAACCCTACGAGCAGTACTTC. The chain links TRBV20-1 to TRBJ2-7, with 8 bases matching TRBD2. Germline V gene data show CDR1 as DFQATT and CDR2 as SNEGSKA (reference sequence). Trimming removed 7 bases from V and 2 bases from J; junction bases left unmatched: 4. The CDR3 runs to 12 residues.

The rearrangement links TRBV7-9 to TRBJ1-4; D is unresolved. V lost 1 base and J lost 4, with 13 bases in between. The germline CDR1 and CDR2 sequences are SEHNR and FQNEAQ (reference sequence). This CDR3 spans 16 amino acids. CDR3 loop: CASSLVTGPSNEKLFF. In nucleotides, the CDR3 is TGTGCCAGCAGCTTAGTCACTGGACCGAGTAATGAAAAACTGTTTTTT.

In this sample, this clonotype turned up a few times. V and J are TRBV7-6 and TRBJ2-5; D might be TRBD1 (5 bases). The CDR3 covers 14 residues. Germline-derived CDR1 and CDR2 are SGHVS and FNYEAQ. Trimming left V 7 bases short and J 3 bases short, with 15 bases between. The CDR3 reads CASNPGFPKETQYF. The DNA for the CDR3 is TGTGCCAGCAACCCAGGGTTTCCAAAAGAGACCCAGTACTTC.

CDR3 residues: CASSLGDQVEKLFF. Written as DNA, the CDR3 is TGTGCCAGCAGTTTGGGGGACCAAGTCGAAAAACTGTTTTTT. The chain uses TRBV12-3 or TRBV12-4 and TRBJ1-4, with D possibly being TRBD1 (5 bases). The CDR3 extends over 14 amino acids. V lost 3 bases and J lost 8, with 13 bases in between.

V and J are TRBV12-3 or TRBV12-4 and TRBJ1-4; unclear D gene. The length of the CDR3 is 14 residues. V lost 7 bases and J lost 8, with 17 bases in between. The CDR3 region is CASTSWASEEKLFF. CDR3 bases: TGTGCCAGCACCTCTTGGGCCTCGGAGGAAAAACTGTTTTTT.

This chain connects TRBV12-3 or TRBV12-4 to TRBJ2-2; the D gene could be TRBD1 or TRBD2 (5 bases each). Trimming removed 5 bases at V and 7 bases at J, with 11 bases between. The CDR3 contains 13 residues. CDR3 sequence reads: CASSGTLGGELFF. The CDR3 DNA follows: TGTGCCAGCAGTGGGACCCTCGGCGGGGAGCTGTTTTTT.

This clonotype was counted a few times. In DNA form, the CDR3 reads TGTGCCAGCCGGACGACGGCACTTACCTACAATGAGCAGTTCTTC. The encoded protein is CASRTTALTYNEQFF. The V gene is TRBV28, the J gene TRBJ2-1; D not certain. V lost 8 bases to trimming and J lost 2 bases, with 16 bases between them. Germline loops: CDR1 MDHEN, CDR2 SYDVKM. The CDR3 covers 15 residues.

The chain recombines TRBV12-5 with TRBJ2-5; 7 bases match TRBD2. Trimming cost V 5 bases and J 4 bases; bases outside gene matches: 16. CDR1 is LGHNT, CDR2 FRNRAP, per germline. The CDR3 sequence is 17 residues long. In nucleotides, the CDR3 is TGTGCTAGTGGTGCCGAACGGGGAGGGTCCGCCCCAGAGACCCAGTACTTC. Translating gives CASGAERGGSAPETQYF.

This clonotype occurred a few times. V gene TRBV5-1 combines with J gene TRBJ2-4; D could derive from TRBD1 or TRBD2 (5 bases each). CDR1 is SGHRS and CDR2 is YFSETQ in the germline V gene. The V end lost 0 bases, the J end lost 2 bases, and 12 bases lay between the germline ends. There are 16 residues in the CDR3. CDR3 sequence (DNA): TGCGCCAGCAGCTTGGGGTGGGGGTCTACCAAAAACATTCAGTACTTC. It encodes CASSLGWGSTKNIQYF.

The rearrangement links TRBV12-3 or TRBV12-4 to TRBJ1-1; D is unclear. There are 12 residues in the CDR3. With 6 bases removed from V and 8 bases from J, the gap between germline ends came to 13 bases. CDR3 in DNA: TGTGCCAGCAGCACTCTTATAGCAGAAGCTTTCTTT. Protein: CASSTLIAEAFF.

This clonotype was detected once. The chain has TRBV18 and TRBJ1-1; TRBD1 is a possible D gene (6 bases). The CDR3 extends over 15 amino acids. The germline V gene has CDR1 KGHSH and CDR2 LQKENI. V lost 5 bases, J lost 3 bases, and 16 bases lay in between. The CDR3: CASSSSAGVDTEAFF. CDR3 nucleotides: TGTGCCAGCTCATCCTCCGCAGGGGTGGACACTGAAGCTTTCTTT.

Points on this clonotype: One end of the junction varies from germline; a read error may be responsible. V gene TRBV7-2 combines with J gene TRBJ2-1; D unresolved. The length of the CDR3 is 11 residues. Germline CDR1 is SGHTA and CDR2 is FQGNSA. Here the CDR3 reads CASSFIYEQFF. CDR3 bases: TGTGCTAGCAGCTTCATCTATGAGCAGTTCTTC.

The chain has TRBV29-1 and TRBJ2-7; TRBD2 matches 7 bases. Per germline, CDR1 SQVTM and CDR2 ANQGSEA. This CDR3 is built from 14 residues. Losses at the gene ends were 6 bases for V and 2 bases for J; bases not matched to a gene: 10. CDR3 in DNA: TGCAGCGTCATAAACGCAGGGAGGGCCTACGAGCAGTACTTC. The encoded protein is CSVINAGRAYEQYF.

The V gene is TRBV29-1, the J gene TRBJ2-7; 10 positions agree with TRBD1. Germline lookup yields CDR1 SQVTM and CDR2 ANQGSEA. CDR3 length equals 14 residues. Trimming cost V 5 bases and J 0 bases; bases outside gene matches: 4. The CDR3 bases are TGCAGCGTTAGGGGACAGGGGTCCTCCTACGAGCAGTACTTC. It is translated as CSVRGQGSSYEQYF.